This T cell receptor (beta chain) was documented in a study of blood T cell repertoires in COVID-19. About the research overall: Samples taken during acute and convalescent COVID-19 were collected in the United States, Italy and Spain. T cells, B-cell-depleted T cells, or PBMCs supplied cDNA or gDNA.

CDR3 length: 17 amino acids. Germline lookup yields CDR1 KGHDR and CDR2 SFDVKD. With 2 bases clipped from V and 7 bases from J, the junction kept 12 bases outside the gene matches. Study processing details: Estimation of nucleated cell counts was performed using reference gene primer amplification. Method: immunoSEQ multiplex PCR; TCRdb's copy keeps in-frame clones and lacks some. Clonal size and the V and J genes are those of that table, whereas D and trimming came from the DNA. Of under 250,000 clones in the sample, 90% to 95% were seen once. The material sequenced was peripheral blood. This receptor was obtained from a young man with acute or convalescent COVID-19. This chain links TRBV24-1 with TRBJ2-7, with 11 bases that match TRBD2. In nucleotides, the CDR3 is TGTGCCACCAGTGATTCGCCGAATCTAGCGGGAGGTCGGGAGCAGTACTTC. Translating gives CATSDSPNLAGGREQYF.